The 27 T cell receptor beta chains in this list originate from one sample, sequenced in a study of blood T cells in healthy people across ages (dated by TCRdb to the mid-2010s). To prepare the library, 5' RACE was applied. Sequenced on an Illumina HiSeq 2500. The second PCR ran for about 6 to 12 cycles and used a J-beta primer mix along with a sample-barcoded 5' primer. TCRdb reprocessed the public reads (quality trimming at Q25 with fastp, clone calling with MiXCR) and kept in-frame beta chains. Each CDR3 protein appears once, grouped with its most common genes and DNA. This sample is represented by about 1.8 million distinct CDR3 sequences; around 48% of them were singletons. In total, the top ten clones hold 2.1% of the sample. Input material: blood. Receptors originate from a woman in her thirties or forties in good health.

The V gene is TRBV5-6, the J gene TRBJ2-1; tentatively, D is TRBD1 or TRBD2 (5 bases each). The CDR3 is made up of 13 amino acids. CDR1 and CDR2 from the germline V gene are SGHDT and YYEEEE. Between the trimmed V and J ends, which lost 1 base and 9 bases, there was a span of 11 bases. CDR3 region: CASSLPGTVEQFF. The CDR3 region has the DNA TGTGCCAGCAGCTTGCCCGGGACGGTTGAGCAGTTCTTC.

The chain's CDR3 is CASSYDGTGANVLTF. The CDR3 coding sequence is TGTGCCAGCAGTTACGACGGGACCGGGGCCAACGTCCTGACTTTC. The chain has TRBV6-2 or TRBV6-3 and TRBJ2-6; D might be TRBD1 or TRBD2, each matching 5 bases. The CDR3 is 15 residues long. Looked up from germline, CDR1 is MNHEY and CDR2 is SVGEGT. Trimming shortened V by 2 bases and J by 4 bases, and 9 bases separated the two germline ends.

The chain is built from TRBV25-1 and TRBJ2-6; no clear D. CDR1 is MGHDK and CDR2 is SYGVNS in the germline V gene. V gave up 4 bases and J gave up 4 bases, with 23 bases separating them. This CDR3 spans 19 amino acids. CDR3 coding DNA: TGTGCCAGCAGTGCTCATGGGCTACAGTCGGTAATCGGGGCCAACGTCCTGACTTTC. Encoded protein: CASSAHGLQSVIGANVLTF. Using reference TRBV25-1 and TRBJ2-6 for the parts outside the CDR3, the full variable domain is EADIYQTPRYLVIGTGKKITLECSQTMGHDKMYWYQQDPGMELHLIHYSYGVNSTEKGDLSSESTVSRIRTEHFPLTLESARPSHTSQYLCASSAHGLQSVIGANVLTFGAGSRLTVL.

The chain joins TRBV29-1 to TRBJ2-7; no clear D gene. Per the germline V gene, CDR1 is SQVTM and CDR2 is ANQGSEA. The CDR3 runs to 14 residues. The V end lost 1 base, the J end lost 7 bases, and 17 bases lay between the germline ends. In DNA, the CDR3 is TGCAGCGTTGAAGGAACGACTGGATACAATGAGCAGTACTTC. Encoded protein: CSVEGTTGYNEQYF.

This clonotype has more than one count but fewer than ten. This chain joins TRBV20-1 and TRBJ2-3, with 9 bases that match TRBD2. The V gene's germline CDR1 is DFQATT and CDR2 SNEGSKA (reference sequence). V lost 5 bases, J lost 5 bases, and 11 bases stayed unmatched. This CDR3 is built from 15 residues. CDR3 residues: CSAGDLAGERDTQYF. CDR3 nucleotide sequence: TGCAGTGCTGGGGATTTAGCGGGAGAGAGAGATACGCAGTATTTT.

J is TRBJ1-1 and V is TRBV2; tentative D call: TRBD1 (6 bases). The germline V gene has CDR1 SNHLY and CDR2 FYNNEI. The CDR3 runs 16 residues. V lost 2 bases to trimming and J lost 0 bases, with 13 bases between them. The DNA for the CDR3 is TGTGCCAGCAGTGAACGAGTTAGGGGGTTGAACACTGAAGCTTTCTTT. It codes for CASSERVRGLNTEAFF.

This chain joins TRBV12-3 or TRBV12-4 and TRBJ2-7; TRBD1 matches 8 bases. Trimming cost V 5 bases and J 4 bases; bases outside gene matches: 10. This CDR3 is 15 amino acids long. The CDR3 reads CASSEQGAAGYEQYF. The CDR3 DNA reads TGTGCCAGCAGTGAGCAGGGGGCGGCGGGGTACGAGCAGTACTTC.

The chain has TRBV5-1 and TRBJ2-3; D perhaps matches TRBD2 (6 bases). V lost 2 bases to trimming and J lost 2 bases, with 24 bases between them. Germline V gene lookup returns CDR1 SGHRS and CDR2 YFSETQ. The CDR3 covers 19 residues. The CDR3 DNA follows: TGCGCCAGCAGCTTAGGGCTGGGTAGCGGCGGACTGATCACAGATACGCAGTATTTT. Protein product: CASSLGLGSGGLITDTQYF.

This clonotype is a singleton in its sample. This chain links TRBV7-9 with TRBJ2-1; D call uncertain. V was shortened by 2 bases and J by 1 base, with 9 bases between the two germline ends. CDR3 length equals 15 residues. Germline V gene sequence: CDR1 SEHNR, CDR2 FQNEAQ (reference sequence). Written as DNA, the CDR3 is TGTGCCAGCAGCTTAAAGACCGGATCCTACAATGAGCAGTTCTTC. Protein sequence: CASSLKTGSYNEQFF.

The genes are TRBV29-1 and TRBJ2-7; TRBD1 agrees at 7 bases. The CDR3 sequence is 12 residues long. CDR1 is SQVTM and CDR2 is ANQGSEA in the germline V gene. Germline trimming cut 1 base from V and 5 bases from J; bases unmatched to any gene: 2. This CDR3 is CSVEVTGDEQYF. The DNA of the CDR3 is TGCAGCGTTGAAGTAACAGGGGACGAGCAGTACTTC.

This clonotype was detected only a few times. The gene calls are TRBV27 and TRBJ2-3; 7 bases agree with TRBD1. Germline lookup yields CDR1 MNHEY and CDR2 SMNVEV (reference sequence). The CDR3 is 14 residues long. V was clipped by 3 bases and J by 3 bases; unmatched bases: 3. This CDR3 reads CASSFGTETDTQYF. The CDR3 bases are TGTGCCAGCAGTTTTGGGACAGAGACAGATACGCAGTATTTT.

CDR3 DNA sequence: TGTGCCAGCAGCCAATCAATCGACGAGCAGTACTTC. Translation gives CASSQSIDEQYF. The gene calls are TRBV3-1 and TRBJ2-5; no reliable D call. The J call may be in error: the DNA end matches TRBJ2-7 better. CDR3 length: 12 residues. Germline CDR1 is LGHDT and CDR2 is YNNKEL (reference sequence).

This clonotype has only a few counts. This sequence joins TRBV5-1 and TRBJ2-5, with D maybe TRBD1 (6 bases). The CDR3 is made up of 15 amino acids. Trimming shortened V by 4 bases and J by 3 bases, and 16 bases separated the two germline ends. CDR1 and CDR2 (germline): SGHRS, YFSETQ. CDR3 in DNA: TGCGCCAGCAGCCGGGCCCGGACAGCCGAAGAGACCCAGTACTTC. Protein sequence: CASSRARTAEETQYF.

This clonotype appeared a few times. V usage is TRBV20-1 and J usage is TRBJ1-4, with a possible D match to TRBD1 (6 bases). V was clipped by 3 bases and J by 3 bases, with 11 bases between them. This CDR3 is built from 14 residues. CDR1 is DFQATT, CDR2 SNEGSKA, per germline (reference sequence). CDR3 nucleotide sequence: TGCAGTGCTAGCGTGGGACATTCTAATGAAAAACTGTTTTTT. Its translation is CSASVGHSNEKLFF.

The chain couples TRBV6-2 or TRBV6-3 to TRBJ2-3; tentative D call: TRBD2 (7 bases). Germline V gives CDR1 MNHEY, CDR2 SVGEGT. Trimming stripped 6 bases from V and 2 bases from J, with 18 bases between. The CDR3 spans 16 residues. The CDR3 is CASRPGLVGATDTQYF. In DNA, the CDR3 is TGTGCCAGCAGACCCGGACTAGTGGGGGCCACAGATACGCAGTATTTT.

This clonotype has just a few counts. The J gene is TRBJ2-1, the V gene TRBV7-2, with TRBD1 identical over 11 bases. This CDR3 region has 15 residues. The V gene end was trimmed by 4 bases and the J gene end by 6 bases; junction bases not matched to a gene: 5. Per the germline V gene, CDR1 is SGHTA and CDR2 is FQGNSA. The CDR3 region has the DNA TGTGCCAGCAGCTCCGGGACAGGGGGATTCAATGAGCAGTTCTTC. Protein product: CASSSGTGGFNEQFF.

This clonotype showed up just a few times. The chain is built from TRBV9 and TRBJ2-3; TRBD2 matches 10 bases. The CDR3 has 15 amino acids. The germline gives CDR1 SGDLS, CDR2 YYNGEE. V was pared by 2 bases and J by 5 bases, with 5 bases of the junction left unmatched. The CDR3 sequence: CASSVERGGIDTQYF. The CDR3 nucleotides read TGTGCCAGCAGCGTGGAGCGGGGGGGCATAGATACGCAGTATTTT.

This clonotype was detected a few times. V gene TRBV24-1 combines with J gene TRBJ2-1, with no clear D. The CDR3 contains 16 residues. V gave up 1 base and J gave up 4 bases, with 13 bases separating them. Germline values: CDR1 KGHDR, CDR2 SFDVKD. The CDR3 region has the DNA TGTGCCACCAGTGATTTATCGTCAGGACCTTACAATGAGCAGTTCTTC. Its protein product is CATSDLSSGPYNEQFF.

This clonotype was detected only a few times. J is TRBJ1-2 and V is TRBV10-3; no definite D call. The germline V gene encodes CDR1 ENHRY and CDR2 SYGVKD. This CDR3 comprises 13 residues. Trimming left V 4 bases short and J 2 bases short, with 8 bases between. DNA for the CDR3: TGTGCCATCAGTGCAGCCGAGAACTATGGCTACACCTTC. Translation gives CAISAAENYGYTF.

The rearrangement links TRBV5-1 to TRBJ2-7; 8 nucleotides agree with TRBD1. V trimming: 3 bases; J trimming: 2 bases; junction bases outside the gene matches: 7. CDR1 and CDR2 from the germline V gene are SGHRS and YFSETQ. The CDR3 length is 15 residues. For the CDR3, the DNA is TGCGCCAGCAGCTCCTTAGACAGGGGAGCCTACGAGCAGTACTTC. It translates to CASSSLDRGAYEQYF.

The chain uses TRBV20-1 and TRBJ1-2; D unresolved. Trimming stripped 6 bases from V and 12 bases from J, with 23 bases between. The CDR3 is 13 amino acids. The germline V gene has CDR1 DFQATT and CDR2 SNEGSKA (reference sequence). This chain's CDR3 is CSAPREGASDHTF. In DNA, the CDR3 is TGCAGTGCCCCACGGGAGGGAGCTAGTGACCACACCTTC.

This chain joins TRBV5-1 and TRBJ2-7; D not resolved. V was shortened by 1 base and J by 2 bases, with 10 bases between the two germline ends. Germline CDR1 and CDR2: SGHRS and YFSETQ. The CDR3 sequence is 14 residues long. CDR3 protein: CASSLLAEAYEQYF. The CDR3 DNA sequence: TGCGCCAGCAGCTTGTTAGCCGAAGCCTACGAGCAGTACTTC.

This clonotype has just a few counts. This chain joins TRBV12-3 or TRBV12-4 and TRBJ2-3; a possible D gene is TRBD1 (5 bases). V was cut by 8 bases and J by 2 bases, with 11 bases left in between. The CDR3 length is 13 residues. The CDR3 sequence: CASARAVTDTQYF. The CDR3 nucleotides are TGTGCCAGCGCCAGGGCCGTCACAGATACGCAGTATTTT.

The rearrangement joins TRBV6-2 or TRBV6-3 to TRBJ2-6; 7 bases align to TRBD1. CDR3 length: 18 residues. V trimming: 7 bases; J trimming: 2 bases; junction bases outside the gene matches: 14. CDR1 and CDR2 (germline): MNHEY, SVGEGT. The chain's CDR3 is CASNLRQGEGPGANVLTF. The CDR3 DNA reads as TGTGCCAGCAACTTGAGACAGGGAGAAGGGCCTGGGGCCAACGTCCTGACTTTC.

This clonotype turned up a few times. CDR3 bases: TGCGCCAGCAGTTCGACCCCTCAAGATACGCAGTATTTT. It codes for CASSSTPQDTQYF. The chain employs TRBV5-1 and TRBJ2-3; no clear D gene. Germline CDR1 is SGHRS and CDR2 is YFSETQ. Trimming removed 5 bases from V and 5 bases from J, with 12 bases in between. CDR3 size: 13 residues.

This clonotype was counted between two and nine times. The gene calls are TRBV7-2 and TRBJ1-2; D perhaps matches TRBD1 (6 bases). With 4 bases removed from V and 3 bases from J, the gap between germline ends came to 12 bases. Looked up from germline, CDR1 is SGHTA and CDR2 is FQGNSA. The CDR3 totals 14 residues. The CDR3 bases are TGTGCCAGCAGCTCAACCGGGACATACTATGGCTACACCTTC. Amino acids: CASSSTGTYYGYTF.

This clonotype was found a few times. The V call is TRBV12-3 or TRBV12-4, the J call TRBJ2-6; a weak D match, TRBD2 (6 bases). There are 19 residues in the CDR3. Between the trimmed V and J ends, which lost 7 bases and 0 bases, there was a span of 22 bases. CDR3 loop: CASTRTPGLQSSGANVLTF. The CDR3 coding sequence is TGTGCCAGCACCCGAACCCCGGGACTTCAGAGCTCTGGGGCCAACGTCCTGACTTTC.